The text below deals with one TCR beta chain. The data belong to a study of blood T cell repertoires in COVID-19. On the study more broadly: The study drew acute and convalescent COVID-19 samples from the United States, Italy and Spain. Sample material is recorded as cDNA or gDNA derived from T cells, B-cell-depleted T cells, or PBMCs.

The CDR3 totals 16 residues. Trimming stripped 0 bases from V and 6 bases from J, with 15 bases between. The germline CDR1 and CDR2 sequences are SGHRS and YFSETQ. Profiling relied on immunoSEQ multiplex PCR, and the TCRdb table lists in-frame clones only, not all of them. The repertoire holds approximately 100,000 clones, with approximately 84% as singletons. Sequencing used peripheral blood. The chain is built from TRBV5-1 and TRBJ2-2; D is possibly TRBD2 (6 bases). This receptor was taken from a man between 60 and 75 years old with acute or convalescent COVID-19. The CDR3 DNA reads TGCGCCAGCAGCTTGGAGGCCGGGGGTAGAGCCGGGGAGCTGTTTTTT. Encoded protein: CASSLEAGGRAGELFF.